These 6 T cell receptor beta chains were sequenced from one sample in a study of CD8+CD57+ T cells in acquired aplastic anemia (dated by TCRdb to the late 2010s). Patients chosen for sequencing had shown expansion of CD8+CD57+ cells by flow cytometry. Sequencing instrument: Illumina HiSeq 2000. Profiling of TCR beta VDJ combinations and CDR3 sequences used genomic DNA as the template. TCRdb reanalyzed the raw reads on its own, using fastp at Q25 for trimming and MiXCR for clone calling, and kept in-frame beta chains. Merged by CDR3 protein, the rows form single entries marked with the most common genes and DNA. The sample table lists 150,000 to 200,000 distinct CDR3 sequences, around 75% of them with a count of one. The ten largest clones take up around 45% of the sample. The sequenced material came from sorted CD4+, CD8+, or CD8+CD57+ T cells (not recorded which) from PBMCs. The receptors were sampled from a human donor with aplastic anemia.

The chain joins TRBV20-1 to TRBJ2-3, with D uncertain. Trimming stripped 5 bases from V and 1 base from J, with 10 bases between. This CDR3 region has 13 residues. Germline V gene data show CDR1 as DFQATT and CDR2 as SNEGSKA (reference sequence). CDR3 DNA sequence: TGCAGTGCTCCGATATGGGGCACAGATACGCAGTATTTT. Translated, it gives CSAPIWGTDTQYF.

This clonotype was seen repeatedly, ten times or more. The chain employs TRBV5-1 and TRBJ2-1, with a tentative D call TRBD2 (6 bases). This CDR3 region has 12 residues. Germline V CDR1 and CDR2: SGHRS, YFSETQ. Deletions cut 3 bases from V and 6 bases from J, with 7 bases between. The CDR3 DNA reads TGCGCCAGCAGCTACGGGGGCAATGAGCAGTTCTTC. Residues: CASSYGGNEQFF.

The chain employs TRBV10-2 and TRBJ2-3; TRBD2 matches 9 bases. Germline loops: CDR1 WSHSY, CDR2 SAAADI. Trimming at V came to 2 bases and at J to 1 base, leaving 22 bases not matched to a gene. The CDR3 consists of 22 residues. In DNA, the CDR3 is TGCGCCAGCAGTGAGACCAATGAGGTCTGGGGGACTAGCATTAGAGGCACAGATACGCAGTATTTT. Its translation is CASSETNEVWGTSIRGTDTQYF.

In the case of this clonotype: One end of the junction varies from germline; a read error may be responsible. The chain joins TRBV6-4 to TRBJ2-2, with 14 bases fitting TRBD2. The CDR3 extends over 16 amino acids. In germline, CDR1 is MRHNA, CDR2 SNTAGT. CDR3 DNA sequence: TGTGCCAGCAGCAGACTAGCGGGAGGGAGCACCGGGGAGCTGCTTTTT. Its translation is CASSRLAGGSTGELLF.

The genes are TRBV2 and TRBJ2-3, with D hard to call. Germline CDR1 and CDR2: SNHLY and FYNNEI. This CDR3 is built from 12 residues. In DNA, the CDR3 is TGTTTGGGCAGGAGTGACACAGATACGCAGTATTTT. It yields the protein CLGRSDTDTQYF.

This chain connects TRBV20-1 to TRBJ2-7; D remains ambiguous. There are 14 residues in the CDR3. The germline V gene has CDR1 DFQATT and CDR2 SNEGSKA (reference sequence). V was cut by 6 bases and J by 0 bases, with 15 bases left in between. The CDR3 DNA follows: TGCAGTGCCCTCGGTACGTTCAGCTCCTACGAGCAGTACTTC. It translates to CSALGTFSSYEQYF.